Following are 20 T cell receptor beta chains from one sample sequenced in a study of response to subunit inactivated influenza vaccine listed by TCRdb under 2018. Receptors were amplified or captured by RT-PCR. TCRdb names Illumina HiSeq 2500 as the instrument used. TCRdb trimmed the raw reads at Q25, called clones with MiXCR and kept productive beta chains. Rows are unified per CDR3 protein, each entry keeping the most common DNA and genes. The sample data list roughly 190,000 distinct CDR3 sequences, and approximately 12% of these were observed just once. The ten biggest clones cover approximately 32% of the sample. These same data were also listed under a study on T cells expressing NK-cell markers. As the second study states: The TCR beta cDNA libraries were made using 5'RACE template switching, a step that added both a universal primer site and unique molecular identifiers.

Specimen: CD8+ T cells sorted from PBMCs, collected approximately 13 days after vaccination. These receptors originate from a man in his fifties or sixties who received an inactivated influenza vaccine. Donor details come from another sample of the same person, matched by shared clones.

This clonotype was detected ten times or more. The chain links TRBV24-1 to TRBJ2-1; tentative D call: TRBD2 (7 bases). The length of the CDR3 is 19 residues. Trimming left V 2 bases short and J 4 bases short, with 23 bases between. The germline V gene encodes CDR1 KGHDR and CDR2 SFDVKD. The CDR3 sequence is CATSDSAVPMSGTYNEQFF. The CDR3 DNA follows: TGTGCCACCAGTGATTCGGCGGTCCCTATGAGCGGGACATACAATGAGCAGTTCTTC.

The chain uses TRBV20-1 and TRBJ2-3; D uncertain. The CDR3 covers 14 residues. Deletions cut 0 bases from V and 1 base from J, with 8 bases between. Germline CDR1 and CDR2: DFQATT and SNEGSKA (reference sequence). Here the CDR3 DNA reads TGCAGTGCTAGAGATTGGGATCGCACAGATACGCAGTATTTT. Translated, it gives CSARDWDRTDTQYF.

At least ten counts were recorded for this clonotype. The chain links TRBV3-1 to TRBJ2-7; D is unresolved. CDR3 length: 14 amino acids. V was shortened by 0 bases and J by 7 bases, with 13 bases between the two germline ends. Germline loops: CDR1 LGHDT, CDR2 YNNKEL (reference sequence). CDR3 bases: TGTGCCAGCAGCCAAGAGTCACGGAAGAGGGAGCAGTACTTC. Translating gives CASSQESRKREQYF.

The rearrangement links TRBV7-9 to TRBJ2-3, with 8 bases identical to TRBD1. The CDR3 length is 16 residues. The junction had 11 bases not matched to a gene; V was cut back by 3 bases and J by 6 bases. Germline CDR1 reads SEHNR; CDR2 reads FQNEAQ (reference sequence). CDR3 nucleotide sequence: TGTGCCAGCAGCTTTGGGACAGGCCCCGGTCGGGATACGCAGTATTTT. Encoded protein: CASSFGTGPGRDTQYF.

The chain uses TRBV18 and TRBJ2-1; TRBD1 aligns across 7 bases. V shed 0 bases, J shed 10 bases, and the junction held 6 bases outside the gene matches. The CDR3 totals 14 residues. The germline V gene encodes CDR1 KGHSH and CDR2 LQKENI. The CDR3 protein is CASSPPRTGHEQFF. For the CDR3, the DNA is TGTGCCAGCTCACCACCGAGGACAGGCCACGAGCAGTTCTTC.

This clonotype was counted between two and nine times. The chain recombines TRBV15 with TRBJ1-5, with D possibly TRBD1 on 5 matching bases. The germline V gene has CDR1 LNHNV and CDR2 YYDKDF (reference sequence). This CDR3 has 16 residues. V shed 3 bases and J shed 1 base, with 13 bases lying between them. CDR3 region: CATSRSFQGSNQPQHF. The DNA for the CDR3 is TGTGCCACCAGCAGGAGTTTCCAGGGCAGCAATCAGCCCCAGCATTTT. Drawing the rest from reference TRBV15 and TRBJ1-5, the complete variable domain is DAMVIQNPRYQVTQFGKPVTLSCSQTLNHNVMYWYQQKSSQAPKLLFHYYDKDFNNEADTPDNFQSRRPNTSFCFLDIRSPGLGDTAMYLCATSRSFQGSNQPQHFGDGTRLSIL.

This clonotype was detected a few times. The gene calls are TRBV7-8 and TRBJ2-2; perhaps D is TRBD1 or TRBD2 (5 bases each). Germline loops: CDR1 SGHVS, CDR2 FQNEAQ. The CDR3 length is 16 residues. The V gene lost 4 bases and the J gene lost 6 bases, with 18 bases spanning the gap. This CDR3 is CASSSWSAGRAGELFF. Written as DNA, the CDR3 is TGTGCCAGCAGCTCGTGGTCGGCAGGGCGGGCCGGGGAGCTGTTTTTT.

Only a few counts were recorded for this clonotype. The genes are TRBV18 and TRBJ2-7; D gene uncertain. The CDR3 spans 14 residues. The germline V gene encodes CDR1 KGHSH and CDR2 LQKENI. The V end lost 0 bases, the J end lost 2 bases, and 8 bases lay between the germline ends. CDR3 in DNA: TGTGCCAGCTCACCACCGTACGGCCCCTACGAGCAGTACTTC. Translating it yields CASSPPYGPYEQYF.

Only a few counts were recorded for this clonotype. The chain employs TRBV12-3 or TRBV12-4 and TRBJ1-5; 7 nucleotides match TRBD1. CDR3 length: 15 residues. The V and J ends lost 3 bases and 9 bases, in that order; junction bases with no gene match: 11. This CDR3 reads CASSLGGGLISPQHF. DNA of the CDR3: TGTGCCAGCAGTTTGGGAGGGGGCCTAATTTCGCCCCAGCATTTT.

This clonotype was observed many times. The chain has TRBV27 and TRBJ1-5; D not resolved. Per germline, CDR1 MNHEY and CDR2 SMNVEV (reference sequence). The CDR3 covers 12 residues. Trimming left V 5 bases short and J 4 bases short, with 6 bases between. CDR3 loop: CASSTPNQPQHF. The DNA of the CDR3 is TGTGCCAGCAGTACCCCTAATCAGCCCCAGCATTTT.

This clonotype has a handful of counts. This CDR3 reads CASSLDYRDTGANVLTF. The DNA for the CDR3 is TGCGCCAGCAGCTTGGACTACAGGGACACTGGGGCCAACGTCCTGACTTTC. The chain carries TRBV5-1 and TRBJ2-6, with a possible D match to TRBD1 (6 bases). Trimming shortened V by 0 bases and J by 2 bases, and 12 bases separated the two germline ends. The CDR3 is made up of 17 amino acids. Germline loops: CDR1 SGHRS, CDR2 YFSETQ.

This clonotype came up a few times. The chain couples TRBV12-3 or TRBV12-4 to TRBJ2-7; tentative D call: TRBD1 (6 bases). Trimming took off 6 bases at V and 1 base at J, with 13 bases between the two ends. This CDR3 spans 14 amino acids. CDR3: CASRPGTKSYEQYF. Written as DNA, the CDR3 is TGTGCCAGCAGACCCGGGACAAAGTCCTACGAGCAGTACTTC.

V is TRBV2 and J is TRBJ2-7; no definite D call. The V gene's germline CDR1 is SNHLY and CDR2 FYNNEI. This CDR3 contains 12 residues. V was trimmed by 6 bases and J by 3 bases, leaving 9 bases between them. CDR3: CASSPVYYEQYF. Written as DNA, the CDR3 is TGTGCCAGCAGCCCGGTCTACTACGAGCAGTACTTC.

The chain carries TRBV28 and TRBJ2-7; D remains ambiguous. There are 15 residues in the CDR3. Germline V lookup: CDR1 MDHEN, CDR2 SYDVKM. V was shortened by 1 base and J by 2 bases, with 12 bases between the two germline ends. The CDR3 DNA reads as TGTGCCAGCAGTTTATATGAGACGGTGCCCTACGAGCAGTACTTC. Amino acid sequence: CASSLYETVPYEQYF.

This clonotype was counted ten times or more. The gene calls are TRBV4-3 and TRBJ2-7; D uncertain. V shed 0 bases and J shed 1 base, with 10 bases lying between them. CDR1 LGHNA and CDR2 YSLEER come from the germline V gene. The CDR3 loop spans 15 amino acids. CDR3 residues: CASSQDPWGSYEQYF. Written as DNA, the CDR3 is TGCGCCAGCAGCCAAGATCCCTGGGGTTCCTACGAGCAGTACTTC.

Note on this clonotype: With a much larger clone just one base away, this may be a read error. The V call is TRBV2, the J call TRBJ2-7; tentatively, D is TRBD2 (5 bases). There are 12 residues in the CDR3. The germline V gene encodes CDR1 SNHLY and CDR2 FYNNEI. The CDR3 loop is CASSRTQYEEYF. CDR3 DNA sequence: TGTGCCAGCAGCCGGACTCAGTACGAGGAGTACTTC.

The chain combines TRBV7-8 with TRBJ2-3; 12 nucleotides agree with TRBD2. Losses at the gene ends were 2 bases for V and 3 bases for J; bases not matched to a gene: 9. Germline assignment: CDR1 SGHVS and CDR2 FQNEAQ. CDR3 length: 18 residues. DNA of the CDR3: TGTGCCAGCAGCTTACCGGAGACTAGCGGGGGTATGACAGATACGCAGTATTTT. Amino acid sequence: CASSLPETSGGMTDTQYF.

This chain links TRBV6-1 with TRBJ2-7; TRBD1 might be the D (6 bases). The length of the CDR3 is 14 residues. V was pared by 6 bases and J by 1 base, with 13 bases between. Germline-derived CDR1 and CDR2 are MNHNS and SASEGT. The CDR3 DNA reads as TGTGCCAGCAGCTCCGGGACACGGTCCTACGAGCAGTACTTC. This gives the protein CASSSGTRSYEQYF.

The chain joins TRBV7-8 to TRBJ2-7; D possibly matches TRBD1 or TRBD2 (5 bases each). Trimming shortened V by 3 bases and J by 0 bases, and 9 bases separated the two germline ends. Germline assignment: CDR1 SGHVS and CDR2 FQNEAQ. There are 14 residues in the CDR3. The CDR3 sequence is CASSFGASSYEQYF. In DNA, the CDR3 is TGTGCCAGCAGCTTCGGGGCTTCCTCCTACGAGCAGTACTTC.

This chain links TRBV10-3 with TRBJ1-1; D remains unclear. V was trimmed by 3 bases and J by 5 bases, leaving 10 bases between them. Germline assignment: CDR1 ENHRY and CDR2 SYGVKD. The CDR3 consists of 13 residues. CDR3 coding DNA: TGTGCCATCAGTGATTGGGGAGGGACTGAAGCTTTCTTT. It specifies CAISDWGGTEAFF.